This T cell receptor (beta chain) appears in the sequencing data of a study of spatial heterogeneity in lung cancer. General study findings and limits: Tracking of tumor mutation counts was seen in expanded intratumoral alpha and beta TCR counts. Alpha and beta chain coverage of tumor T cells was estimated at about 6.5% and 14%, respectively.

TCRdb processed the 5' RACE reads anew with MiXCR; each CDR3 protein has one entry. The table records around 100,000 distinct CDR3 sequences, approximately 4.7% of them present only once. The CDR3 has 13 residues. Germline V gene lookup returns CDR1 SQVTM and CDR2 ANQGSEA. After removal of 7 bases from V and 0 bases from J, the junction contained 4 bases not matched to a gene. This clonotype was counted ten times or more. As yet, its antigen is unknown. This sample's time point: sample taken at primary tumor resection. Unsorted whole RNA from tumor, nontumor lung or frozen PBMC underwent sequencing. The TCR comes from a male donor with early-stage non-small cell lung cancer. Sequenced here: lung tumor tissue, sampled at surgery. The chain recombines TRBV29-1 with TRBJ1-1; 8 bases match TRBD1. The CDR3 bases are TGCAGCGCTAACAGGGGGGTGAACACTGAAGCTTTCTTT. It yields the protein CSANRGVNTEAFF.